This is a list of T cell receptor beta chains from one sample in a study of human T cells and chemical hapten exposure. TCRdb processed the RACE reads anew with MiXCR; each CDR3 protein has one entry. The repertoire consists of about 41,000 distinct CDR3 sequences, with 3% to 3.5% occurring once and the leading ten covering 5.5% to 7.5%. The sequenced sample was whole blood, obtained in connection with sensitization to the hapten diphenylcyclopropenone (DPC). Receptors originate from a man aged 35-49 years with alopecia areata. Some clones in this sample may be carry-over from other donors' samples. Both conserved end residues are part of each CDR3. D genes are given only for firm matches. Not every row has a clone size; where given, it reads once, few, many or a size class.

D	J	V	size	DNA	CDR3
.	TRBJ1-3	TRBV7-2	many	TGTGCCAGCAGCTTAGGGGCACCCCTCGACTCTGGAAACACCATATATTTT	CASSLGAPLDSGNTIYF
.	TRBJ2-5	TRBV21-1	many	TGTGCCAGCAGCACGGGGCTAGCGGGAGCCCAAGAGACCCAGTACTTC	CASSTGLAGAQETQYF
TRBD2	TRBJ2-1	TRBV19	.	TGTGCCAGTAGTATAGTGGCTAGCGGGAGGAGTGAGCAGTTCTTC	CASSIVASGRSEQFF
TRBD1	TRBJ1-3	TRBV2	few	TGTGCCAGCCGACAGGGAGGAAACACCATATATTTT	CASRQGGNTIYF
TRBD1	TRBJ1-1	TRBV27	many	TGTGCCAGCAGTTCGAGGACAGGGGGCACTGAAGCTTTCTTT	CASSSRTGGTEAFF
.	TRBJ2-5	TRBV7-9	many	TGTGCCAGCAGCTTAGGCTCGCAAGAGACCCAGTACTTC	CASSLGSQETQYF
TRBD2	TRBJ2-7	TRBV28	few	TGTGCCAGCAGTTCAAGGACTAGCGGGAGGGCCACGTGGGAGCAGTACTTC	CASSSRTSGRATWEQYF
TRBD2	TRBJ2-3	TRBV7-8	many	TGTGCCAGCAGCTTAACTAGCGGGAGAGCTAGCACAGATACGCAGTATTTT	CASSLTSGRASTDTQYF
TRBD1	TRBJ1-1	TRBV6-6	few	TGTGCCAGCAGAATTGGTGCCTTACCGGGACAGTTTGAAGCTTTCTTT	CASRIGALPGQFEAFF
TRBD2	TRBJ2-3	TRBV10-2	few	TGCGCCGCGGGGGGGACTAGCGGCACAGATACGCAGTATTTT	CAAGGTSGTDTQYF
.	TRBJ2-6	TRBV12-3/TRBV12-4	many	TGTGCCAGCAGTTTCGTTCGGGGAAGGGGGAACGTCCTGACTTTC	CASSFVRGRGNVLTF
.	TRBJ2-7	TRBV30	few	TGTGCCTGGAAACAGGGAACCTACGAGCAGTACTTC	CAWKQGTYEQYF
TRBD1	TRBJ1-1	TRBV3-1	many	TGTGCCAGCAGCCGGCAGGGGGTGTACACTGAAGCTTTCTTT	CASSRQGVYTEAFF
.	TRBJ1-5	TRBV19	few	TGTGCCAGTATCTCGGACAGTGGAAAGAGCAATCAGCCCCAGCATTTT	CASISDSGKSNQPQHF
.	TRBJ2-7	TRBV7-9	many	TGTGCCAGCAGCTTTGGCCGGACTACTGACTACGAGCAGTACTTC	CASSFGRTTDYEQYF
.	TRBJ2-1	TRBV6-2/TRBV6-3	many	TGTGCCAGCAGTTACCCCTTGGCAGAGCCCTACAATGAGCAGTTCTTC	CASSYPLAEPYNEQFF
.	TRBJ1-6	TRBV6-5	many	TGTGCCAGCAGTTCTACAGAGAGAAATTCACCCCTCCACTTT	CASSSTERNSPLHF
.	TRBJ2-4	TRBV14	.	TGTGCCAGCAGCCAAGTCTGGCAAGAAAACATTCAGTACTTC	CASSQVWQENIQYF
TRBD2	TRBJ2-3	TRBV7-2	few	TGTGCCAGCAGCTTAGCCGGGACTAGCGGGAGAGGGGGTACGCAGTATTTT	CASSLAGTSGRGGTQYF
TRBD2	TRBJ2-3	TRBV7-2	many	TGTGCCAGCAGCTCAGCCGGGGGGGTAGATACGCAGTATTTT	CASSSAGGVDTQYF
TRBD1	TRBJ2-2	TRBV5-1	many	TGCGCCAGCAGCCCGGGGACAGTGAACACCGGGGAGCTGTTTTTT	CASSPGTVNTGELFF
.	TRBJ2-3	TRBV5-1	many	TGCGCCAGCAGCTCTTTACCGGGCACAGATACGCAGTATTTT	CASSSLPGTDTQYF
TRBD1	TRBJ2-7	TRBV20-1	many	TGCAGTGCTAGAGAAGTCGAGGGGGCTTCCTACGAGCAGTACTTC	CSAREVEGASYEQYF
TRBD1	TRBJ1-5	TRBV5-6	many	TGTGCCAGCAGCACGGACAGGGACGATCAGCCCCAGCATTTT	CASSTDRDDQPQHF
.	TRBJ1-5	TRBV28	many	TGTGCCACGGGGTTAGGCAATCAGCCCCAGCATTTT	CATGLGNQPQHF
.	TRBJ1-2	TRBV5-4	many	TGTGCCAGCAGCTTGGACAAAAGGGGCTACACCTTC	CASSLDKRGYTF
TRBD1	TRBJ2-1	TRBV6-1	many	TGTGCCAGCTTGGGGACAGCCCATGAGCAGTTCTTC	CASLGTAHEQFF